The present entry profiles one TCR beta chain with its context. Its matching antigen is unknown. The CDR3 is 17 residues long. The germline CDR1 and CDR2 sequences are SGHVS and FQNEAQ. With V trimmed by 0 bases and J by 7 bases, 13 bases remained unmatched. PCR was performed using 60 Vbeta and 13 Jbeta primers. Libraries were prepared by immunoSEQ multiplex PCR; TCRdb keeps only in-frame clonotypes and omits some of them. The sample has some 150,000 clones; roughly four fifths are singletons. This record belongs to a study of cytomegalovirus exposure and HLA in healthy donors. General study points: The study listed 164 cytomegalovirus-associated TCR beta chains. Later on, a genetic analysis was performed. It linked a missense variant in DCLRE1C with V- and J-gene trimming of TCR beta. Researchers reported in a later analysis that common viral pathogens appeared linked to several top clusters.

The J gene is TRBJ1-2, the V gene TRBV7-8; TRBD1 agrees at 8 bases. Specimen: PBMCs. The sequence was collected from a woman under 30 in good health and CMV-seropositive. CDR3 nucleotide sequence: TGTGCCAGCAGCTTAGCGGCGAGACAGGGGAAGTTCTCTGGCTACACCTTC. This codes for CASSLAARQGKFSGYTF.